This T cell receptor beta chain was captured in a study of cytomegalovirus exposure and HLA in healthy donors. For this clone: Antigen specificity is unknown.

Study results and limitations: While the bulk of TCR sequences proved rare, some public TCRs turned up in many donors.

The PCR ran on 60 Vbeta and 13 Jbeta primers. The data were produced by immunoSEQ multiplex PCR, yet TCRdb's version contains in-frame clones alone and is incomplete. Of 95,000 to 100,000 clones detected, 76% appear once; the ten largest clones hold 1.5% to 2.5%. This TCR came from a middle-aged man in good health and CMV-seronegative. The sample was PBMCs.

The CDR3: CASSVGWSGGRSDTQYF. DNA of the CDR3: TGTGCCAGCAGCGTAGGGTGGTCGGGGGGGCGTTCAGATACGCAGTATTTT. The J gene is TRBJ2-3, the V gene TRBV9; 8 bases fit TRBD2. V shed 0 bases and J 4 bases; nucleotides not matched to a gene: 10. Germline V lookup: CDR1 SGDLS, CDR2 YYNGEE. CDR3 size: 17 residues.